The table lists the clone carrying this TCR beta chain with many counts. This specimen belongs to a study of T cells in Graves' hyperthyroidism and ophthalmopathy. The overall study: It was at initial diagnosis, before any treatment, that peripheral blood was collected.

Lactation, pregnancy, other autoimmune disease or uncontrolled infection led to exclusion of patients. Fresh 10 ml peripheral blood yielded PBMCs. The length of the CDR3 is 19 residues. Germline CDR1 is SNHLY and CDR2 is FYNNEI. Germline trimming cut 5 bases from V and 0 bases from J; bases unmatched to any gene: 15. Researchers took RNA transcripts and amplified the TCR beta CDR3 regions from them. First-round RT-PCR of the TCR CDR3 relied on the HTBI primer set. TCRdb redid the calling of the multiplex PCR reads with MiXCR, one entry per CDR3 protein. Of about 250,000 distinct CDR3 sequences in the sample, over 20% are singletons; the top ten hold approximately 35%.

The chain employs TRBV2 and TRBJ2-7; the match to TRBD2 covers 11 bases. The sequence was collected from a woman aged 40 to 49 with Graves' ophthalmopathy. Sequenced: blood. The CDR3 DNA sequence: TGTGCCAGCAGTACAACGACAGTTCCTACTAGCGGGAGCTCCTACGAGCAGTACTTC. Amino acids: CASSTTTVPTSGSSYEQYF.